The sample holds one count of the clone carrying this T cell receptor beta chain. Its cognate antigen is unknown. The data stem from a study of shared clonotypes between healthy human individuals. General observations from the study: Memory subsets generally showed lower estimated richness than naive subsets.

The assay was immunoSEQ multiplex PCR, and TCRdb's table has in-frame clones only and misses some. Here the sample spans some 2 million clones, 95% being singletons. The CDR3 loop spans 14 amino acids. Deletions cut 5 bases from V and 3 bases from J, with 13 bases between. CDR1 and CDR2 from the germline V gene are SGHTA and FQGNSA. The donors, all of them Caucasian adults, lived in Nashville, Tennessee. The rearrangement joins TRBV7-2 to TRBJ2-5, with D unclear. What was sequenced was naive CD4+ T cells sorted from blood. As to subset: CD45RA+ positively selected. The receptor was derived from a man between 18 and 35 years old in good health. In nucleotides, the CDR3 is TGTGCCAGCAGCCCCTGGTCGGCCGAAGAGACCCAGTACTTC. The encoded protein is CASSPWSAEETQYF.